Following are 17 T cell receptor beta chains from one sample sequenced in a study of graft-versus-host responses after intestinal transplantation. Their recognized antigens are unknown. Only in-frame clones appear in the TCRdb table, and some are missing; sequencing was by immunoSEQ multiplex PCR. The repertoire holds around 110,000 clones, with about nine tenths as singletons. The source material was unstimulated CD4+ T cells sorted from spleen or lymph node cells, sampled before intestinal transplant. These receptors were taken from a human donor who received an intestinal transplant.

The chain recombines TRBV19 with TRBJ2-7; 9 bases are a match to TRBD2. Germline CDR1 and CDR2: LNHDA and SQIVND (reference sequence). The CDR3 contains 15 residues. With 6 bases clipped from V and 3 bases from J, the junction kept 9 bases outside the gene matches. The DNA of the CDR3 is TGTGCCAGTAGAGCGGGAGGTGTCCCTTACTACGAGCAGTACTTC. This codes for CASRAGGVPYYEQYF.

V is TRBV30 and J is TRBJ2-7, with D possibly TRBD1 on 6 matching bases. This CDR3 comprises 13 residues. V lost 0 bases and J 2 bases, leaving 8 bases between the germline ends. The germline V gene has CDR1 GTSNPN and CDR2 SVGIG (reference sequence). CDR3 sequence: CAWSVQGAYEQYF. Here the CDR3 DNA reads TGTGCCTGGAGTGTACAGGGCGCCTACGAGCAGTACTTC. Together with reference TRBV30 and TRBJ2-7, the CDR3 gives the full variable domain: SQTIHQWPATLVQPVGSPLSLECTVEGTSNPNLYWYRQAAGRGLQLLFYSVGIGQISSEVPQNLSASRPQDRQFILSSKKLLLSDSGFYLCAWSVQGAYEQYFGPGTRLTVT.

This clone was counted a few times. This chain joins TRBV30 and TRBJ1-1; tentatively, D is TRBD1 (5 bases). The germline gives CDR1 GTSNPN, CDR2 SVGIG (reference sequence). V was cut by 0 bases and J by 1 base, with 9 bases left in between. The CDR3 is made up of 14 amino acids. The CDR3 here is CAWSVGGGNTEAFF. The CDR3 DNA follows: TGTGCCTGGAGTGTTGGGGGAGGGAACACTGAAGCTTTCTTT.

This chain joins TRBV2 and TRBJ2-3; D not resolved. Per germline, CDR1 SNHLY and CDR2 FYNNEI. The CDR3 runs to 14 residues. Trimming left V 9 bases short and J 1 base short, with 14 bases between. CDR3 amino acids: CASGSVIRTDTQYF. CDR3 nucleotide sequence: TGTGCCAGTGGCAGCGTGATCCGCACAGATACGCAGTATTTT.

This chain joins TRBV7-8 and TRBJ1-1; TRBD1 aligns across 10 bases. CDR1 and CDR2 from the germline V gene are SGHVS and FQNEAQ. The CDR3 sequence is 15 residues long. V lost 5 bases, J lost 2 bases, and 5 bases stayed unmatched. CDR3 nucleotides: TGTGCCAGCAGCCTTCGGGACAGGGGAAACACTGAAGCTTTCTTT. This gives the protein CASSLRDRGNTEAFF.

This chain joins TRBV19 and TRBJ2-5; 8 positions agree with TRBD1. This CDR3 contains 16 residues. CDR1 and CDR2 (germline): LNHDA, SQIVND (reference sequence). With V trimmed by 5 bases and J by 0 bases, 8 bases remained unmatched. The CDR3 nucleotides are TGTGCCAGTAGTGTCCCCCAGGGGGCGAACCAAGAGACCCAGTACTTC. As protein: CASSVPQGANQETQYF.

The CDR3 region is CASSLSRQGNSPLHF. The CDR3 bases are TGTGCCAGCAGCTTATCGCGGCAGGGGAATTCACCCCTCCACTTT. The chain uses TRBV11-2 and TRBJ1-6; D perhaps matches TRBD1 (6 bases). The CDR3 consists of 15 residues. Germline V gene data show CDR1 as SGHAT and CDR2 as FQNNGV. Trimming pared 2 bases from V and 7 bases from J, leaving 12 bases between.

This clone was recorded a few times. The chain carries TRBV5-6 and TRBJ1-2; D perhaps matches TRBD1 (6 bases). V shed 4 bases and J shed 2 bases, with 6 bases lying between them. The V gene's germline CDR1 is SGHDT and CDR2 YYEEEE. The CDR3 has 12 residues. The CDR3 DNA sequence: TGTGCCAGCAGCGGACAGAACTATGGCTACACCTTC. Its translation: CASSGQNYGYTF. The variable domain in full, completed from reference TRBV5-6 and TRBJ1-2, reads DAGVTQSPTHLIKTRGQQVTLRCSPKSGHDTVSWYQQALGQGPQFIFQYYEEEERQRGNFPDRFSGHQFPNYSSELNVNALLLGDSALYLCASSGQNYGYTFGSGTRLTVV.

The V and J genes are TRBV7-9 and TRBJ2-7, with TRBD2 as a possible D gene (6 bases). Trimming left V 2 bases short and J 6 bases short, with 14 bases between. The germline CDR1 and CDR2 sequences are SEHNR and FQNEAQ (reference sequence). The CDR3 loop spans 14 amino acids. Written as DNA, the CDR3 is TGTGCCAGCAGCTTAACGCGAGCCGGGGGCGAGCAGTACTTC. Its protein product is CASSLTRAGGEQYF.

The chain employs TRBV30 and TRBJ2-4; no clear D. The CDR3 runs 11 residues. The germline V gene encodes CDR1 GTSNPN and CDR2 SVGIG (reference sequence). Trimming removed 4 bases at V and 4 bases at J, with 5 bases between. The CDR3 region is CAWTFKNIQYF. CDR3 nucleotide sequence: TGTGCCTGGACTTTTAAAAACATTCAGTACTTC. Using reference TRBV30 and TRBJ2-4 for the parts outside the CDR3, the full variable domain is SQTIHQWPATLVQPVGSPLSLECTVEGTSNPNLYWYRQAAGRGLQLLFYSVGIGQISSEVPQNLSASRPQDRQFILSSKKLLLSDSGFYLCAWTFKNIQYFGAGTRLSVL.

As for this clone: At one of its ends the junction is not consistent with the germline gene, which may arise from a read error. The chain combines TRBV30 with TRBJ1-4; D unresolved. The germline V gene has CDR1 GTSNPN and CDR2 SVGIG (reference sequence). The CDR3 runs to 16 residues. In DNA, the CDR3 is TGTGCCTGGAGTGCCGGCCGAGTTACAACTAATGAAAAACTGCTTTTT. Its translation: CAWSAGRVTTNEKLLF.

This clone has just one count. This sample also contains other DNA sequences that code for the same CDR3. The J gene is TRBJ1-1, the V gene TRBV5-4; D gene uncertain. This CDR3 has 14 amino acids. V lost 0 bases, J lost 0 bases, and 6 bases lay in between. The germline V gene encodes CDR1 SGHNT and CDR2 YYREEE (reference sequence). CDR3 sequence: CASSLGQMNTEAFF. In DNA, the CDR3 is TGTGCCAGCAGCTTGGGGCAGATGAACACTGAAGCTTTCTTT.

The chain joins TRBV9 to TRBJ1-3; 10 positions agree with TRBD1. Trimming at V came to 2 bases and at J to 3 bases, leaving 8 bases not matched to a gene. The CDR3 loop spans 17 amino acids. Germline V lookup: CDR1 SGDLS, CDR2 YYNGEE. CDR3 sequence reads: CASSVGRDRGDGNTIYF. In DNA, the CDR3 is TGTGCCAGCAGCGTGGGTCGGGACAGGGGTGATGGAAACACCATATATTTT.

This clone was recorded only once. This rearrangement joins TRBV4-1 to TRBJ1-3, with 8 positions matching TRBD1. Germline values: CDR1 MGHRA, CDR2 YSYEKL. The V and J ends lost 4 bases and 4 bases, in that order; junction bases with no gene match: 0. This CDR3 has 13 amino acids. For the CDR3, the DNA is TGCGCCAGCAGCCGGGACAGGGGAAACACCATATATTTT. Protein: CASSRDRGNTIYF.

To note about this clone: Germline is not matched at one junction end, which may reflect a read error. The chain has TRBV5-1 and TRBJ2-5; tentatively, D is TRBD2 (6 bases). CDR3 size: 14 residues. Germline V gene data show CDR1 as SGHRS and CDR2 as YFSETQ. CDR3 nucleotide sequence: TGCGCCAGCAGCTTAGCAGTTTGGGAGGAGATCCAGTACTTC. This gives the protein CASSLAVWEEIQYF.

This chain connects TRBV23-1 to TRBJ1-5, with D tentatively TRBD1 (5 bases). TRBV23-1 has ORF status, its function being uncertain. The CDR3 spans 16 residues. V was shortened by 5 bases and J by 3 bases, with 17 bases between the two germline ends. This CDR3 is CASSVGLKSSNQPQHF. The CDR3 nucleotides are TGCGCCAGCAGTGTGGGGCTCAAGTCGTCCAATCAGCCCCAGCATTTT.

The chain joins TRBV19 to TRBJ2-2, with TRBD1 matching 8 bases. This CDR3 contains 17 residues. Germline V lookup: CDR1 LNHDA, CDR2 SQIVND (reference sequence). After removal of 4 bases from V and 0 bases from J, the junction contained 7 bases not matched to a gene. CDR3 protein: CASSTPGTGSNTGELFF. CDR3 DNA sequence: TGTGCCAGTAGTACCCCCGGGACAGGATCGAACACCGGGGAGCTGTTTTTT.